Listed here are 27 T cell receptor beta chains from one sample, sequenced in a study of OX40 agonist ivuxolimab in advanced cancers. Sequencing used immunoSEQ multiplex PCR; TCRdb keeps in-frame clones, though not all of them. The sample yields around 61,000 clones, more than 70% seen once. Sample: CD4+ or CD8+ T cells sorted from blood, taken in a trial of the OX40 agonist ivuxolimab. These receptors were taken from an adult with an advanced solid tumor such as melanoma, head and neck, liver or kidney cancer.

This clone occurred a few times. The DNA of the CDR3 is TGTGCCAGTAGTCCACGGACTAGCGGGATGAGCTCCTACGAGCAGTACTTC. This sequence encodes CASSPRTSGMSSYEQYF. The V call is TRBV19, the J call TRBJ2-7; 12 bases are shared with TRBD2. The CDR3 is 17 residues long. V was pared by 5 bases and J by 0 bases, with 8 bases of the junction left unmatched. Germline CDR1 is LNHDA and CDR2 is SQIVND (reference sequence).

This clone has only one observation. In DNA form, the CDR3 reads TGTGCCAGCAGCTTAGTCACTAGCGGGAGGGGATACAATGAGCAGTTCTTC. It is translated as CASSLVTSGRGYNEQFF. The chain couples TRBV7-9 to TRBJ2-1, with 13 bases aligning to TRBD2. In germline, CDR1 is SEHNR, CDR2 FQNEAQ (reference sequence). The CDR3 is 17 residues long. V was clipped by 1 base and J by 4 bases; unmatched bases: 4.

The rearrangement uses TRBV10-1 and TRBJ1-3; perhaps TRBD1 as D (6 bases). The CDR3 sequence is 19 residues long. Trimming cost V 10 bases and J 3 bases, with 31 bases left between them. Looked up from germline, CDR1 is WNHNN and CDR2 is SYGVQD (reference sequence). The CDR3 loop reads CATDKPSGDSEHFGNTIYF. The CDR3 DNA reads TGCGCCACGGATAAGCCGTCAGGGGACTCGGAGCATTTTGGAAACACCATATATTTT.

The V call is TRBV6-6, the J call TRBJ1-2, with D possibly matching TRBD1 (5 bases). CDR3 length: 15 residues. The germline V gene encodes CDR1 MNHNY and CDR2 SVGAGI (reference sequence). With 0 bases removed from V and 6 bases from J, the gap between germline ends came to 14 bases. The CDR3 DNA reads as TGTGCCAGCAGTTACTCCTCACAGGACTACAATGGCTACACCTTC. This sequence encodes CASSYSSQDYNGYTF.

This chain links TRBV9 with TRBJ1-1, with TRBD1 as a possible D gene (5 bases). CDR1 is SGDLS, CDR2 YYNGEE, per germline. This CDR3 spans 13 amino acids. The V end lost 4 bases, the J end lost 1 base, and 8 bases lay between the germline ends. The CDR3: CASSSGTNTEAFF. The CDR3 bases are TGTGCCAGCAGCTCCGGGACGAACACTGAAGCTTTCTTT. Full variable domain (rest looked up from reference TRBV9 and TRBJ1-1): DSGVTQTPKHLITATGQRVTLRCSPRSGDLSVYWYQQSLDQGLQFLIQYYNGEERAKGNILERFSAQQFPDLHSELNLSSLELGDSALYFCASSSGTNTEAFFGQGTRLTVV.

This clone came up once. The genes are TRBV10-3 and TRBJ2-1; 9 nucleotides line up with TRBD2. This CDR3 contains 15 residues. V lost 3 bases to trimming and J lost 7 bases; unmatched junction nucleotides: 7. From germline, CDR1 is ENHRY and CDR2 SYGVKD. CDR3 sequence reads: CAISDLAREGNEQFF. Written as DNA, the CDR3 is TGTGCCATCAGTGATCTGGCGCGGGAGGGAAATGAGCAGTTCTTC.

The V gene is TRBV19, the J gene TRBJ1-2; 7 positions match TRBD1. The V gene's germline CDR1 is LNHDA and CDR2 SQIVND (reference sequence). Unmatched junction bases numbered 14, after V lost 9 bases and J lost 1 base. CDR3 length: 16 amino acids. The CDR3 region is CASQQGTGGSNYGYTF. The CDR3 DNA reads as TGTGCCAGCCAACAGGGGACGGGAGGGAGTAACTATGGCTACACCTTC.

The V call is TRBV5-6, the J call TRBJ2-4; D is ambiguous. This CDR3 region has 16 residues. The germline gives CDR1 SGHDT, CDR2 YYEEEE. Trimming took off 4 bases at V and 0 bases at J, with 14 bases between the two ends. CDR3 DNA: TGTGCCAGCAGCCCCCTCCCTAGTTTAGCCAAAAACATTCAGTACTTC. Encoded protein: CASSPLPSLAKNIQYF.

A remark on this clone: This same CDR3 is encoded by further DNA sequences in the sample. CDR3 in amino acids: CASSPGRGQETQYF. Here the CDR3 DNA reads TGTGCCAGCTCACCAGGTCGCGGCCAAGAGACCCAGTACTTC. This sequence joins TRBV18 and TRBJ2-5; no clear D. There are 14 residues in the CDR3. With 2 bases removed from V and 1 base from J, the gap between germline ends came to 8 bases. Germline assignment: CDR1 KGHSH and CDR2 LQKENI.

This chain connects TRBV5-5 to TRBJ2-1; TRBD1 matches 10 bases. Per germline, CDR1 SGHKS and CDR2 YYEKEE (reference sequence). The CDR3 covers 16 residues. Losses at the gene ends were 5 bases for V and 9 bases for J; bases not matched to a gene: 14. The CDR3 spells CASRPTRDRGYGEQFF. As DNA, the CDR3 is TGTGCCAGCAGACCTACCCGGGACAGGGGTTACGGTGAGCAGTTCTTC. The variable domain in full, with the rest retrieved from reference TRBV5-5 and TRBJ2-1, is DAGVTQSPTHLIKTRGQQVTLRCSPISGHKSVSWYQQVLGQGPQFIFQYYEKEERGRGNFPDRFSARQFPNYSSELNVNALLLGDSALYLCASRPTRDRGYGEQFFGPGTRLTVL.

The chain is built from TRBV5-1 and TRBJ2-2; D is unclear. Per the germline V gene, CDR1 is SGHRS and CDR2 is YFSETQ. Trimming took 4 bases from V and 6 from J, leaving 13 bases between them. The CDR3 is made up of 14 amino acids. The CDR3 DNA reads TGCGCCAGCAGCAGGACCTTAGGGCCCGGGGAGCTGTTTTTT. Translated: CASSRTLGPGELFF.

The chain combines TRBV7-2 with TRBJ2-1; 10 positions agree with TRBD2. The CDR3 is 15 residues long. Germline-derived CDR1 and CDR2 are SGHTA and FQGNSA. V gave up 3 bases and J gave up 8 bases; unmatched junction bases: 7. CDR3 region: CASSFRAGGWDEQFF. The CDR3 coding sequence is TGTGCCAGCAGCTTCAGAGCGGGAGGGTGGGATGAGCAGTTCTTC. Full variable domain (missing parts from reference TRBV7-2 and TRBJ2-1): GAGVSQSPSNKVTEKGKDVELRCDPISGHTALYWYRQSLGQGLEFLIYFQGNSAPDKSGLPSDRFSAERTGGSVSTLTIQRTQQEDSAVYLCASSFRAGGWDEQFFGPGTRLTVL.

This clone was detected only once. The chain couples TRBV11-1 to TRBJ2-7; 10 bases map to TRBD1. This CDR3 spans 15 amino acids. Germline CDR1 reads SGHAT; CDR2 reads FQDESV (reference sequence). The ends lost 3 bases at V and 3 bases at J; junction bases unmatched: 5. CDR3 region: CASSLFGTGDYEQYF. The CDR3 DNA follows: TGTGCCAGCAGCTTGTTTGGGACAGGGGACTACGAGCAGTACTTC.

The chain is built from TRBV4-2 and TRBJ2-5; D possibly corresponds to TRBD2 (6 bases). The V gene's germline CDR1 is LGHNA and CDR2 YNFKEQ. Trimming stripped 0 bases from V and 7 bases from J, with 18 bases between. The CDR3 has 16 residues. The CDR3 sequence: CASSQEGATGVRTQYF. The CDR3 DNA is TGTGCCAGCAGCCAAGAAGGAGCCACGGGGGTGAGGACCCAGTACTTC.

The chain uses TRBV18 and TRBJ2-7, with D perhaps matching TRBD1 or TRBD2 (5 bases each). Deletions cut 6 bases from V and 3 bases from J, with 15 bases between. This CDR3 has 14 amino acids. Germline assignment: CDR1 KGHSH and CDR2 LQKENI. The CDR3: CASSEGQLFYEQYF. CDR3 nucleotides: TGTGCCAGCTCTGAGGGGCAGCTCTTCTACGAGCAGTACTTC.

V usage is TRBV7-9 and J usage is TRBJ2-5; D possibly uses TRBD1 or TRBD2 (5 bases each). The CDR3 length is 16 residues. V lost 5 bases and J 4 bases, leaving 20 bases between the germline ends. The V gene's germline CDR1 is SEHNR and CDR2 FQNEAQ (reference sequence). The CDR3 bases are TGTGCCAGCAGCACCTTTAGGGGAGTTGAGGGAGAGACCCAGTACTTC. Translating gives CASSTFRGVEGETQYF.

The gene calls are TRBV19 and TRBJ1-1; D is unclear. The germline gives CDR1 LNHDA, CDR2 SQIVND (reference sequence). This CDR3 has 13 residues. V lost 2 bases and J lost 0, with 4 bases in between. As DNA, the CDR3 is TGTGCCAGTAGTATATCTTTGAACACTGAAGCTTTCTTT. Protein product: CASSISLNTEAFF.

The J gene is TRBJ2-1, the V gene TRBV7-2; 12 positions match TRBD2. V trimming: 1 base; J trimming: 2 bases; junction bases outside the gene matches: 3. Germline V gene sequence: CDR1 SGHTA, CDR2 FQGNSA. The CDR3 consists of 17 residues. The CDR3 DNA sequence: TGTGCCAGCAGCTTAGATCTAGCGGGAGGGCCCTACAATGAGCAGTTCTTC. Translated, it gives CASSLDLAGGPYNEQFF. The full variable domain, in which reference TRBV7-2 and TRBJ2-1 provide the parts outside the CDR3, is GAGVSQSPSNKVTEKGKDVELRCDPISGHTALYWYRQSLGQGLEFLIYFQGNSAPDKSGLPSDRFSAERTGGSVSTLTIQRTQQEDSAVYLCASSLDLAGGPYNEQFFGPGTRLTVL.

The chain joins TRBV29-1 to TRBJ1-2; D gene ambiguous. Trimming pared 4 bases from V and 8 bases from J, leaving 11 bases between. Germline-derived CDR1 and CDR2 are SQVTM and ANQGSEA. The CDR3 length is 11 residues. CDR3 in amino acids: CSVVSRGGYTF. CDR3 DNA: TGCAGCGTTGTGTCTCGCGGGGGCTACACCTTC.

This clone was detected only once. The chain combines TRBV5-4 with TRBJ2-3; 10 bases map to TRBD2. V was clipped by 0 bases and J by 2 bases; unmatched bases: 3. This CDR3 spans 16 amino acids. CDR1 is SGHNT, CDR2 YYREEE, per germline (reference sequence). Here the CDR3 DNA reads TGTGCCAGCAGCTTGGAACTAGCGGGACCCACAGATACGCAGTATTTT. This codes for CASSLELAGPTDTQYF.

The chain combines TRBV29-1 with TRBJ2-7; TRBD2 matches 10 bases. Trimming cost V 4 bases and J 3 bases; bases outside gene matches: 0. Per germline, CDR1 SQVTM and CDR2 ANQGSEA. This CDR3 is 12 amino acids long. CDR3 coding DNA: TGCAGCGTTGGGACTAGCGGCTACGAGCAGTACTTC. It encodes CSVGTSGYEQYF.

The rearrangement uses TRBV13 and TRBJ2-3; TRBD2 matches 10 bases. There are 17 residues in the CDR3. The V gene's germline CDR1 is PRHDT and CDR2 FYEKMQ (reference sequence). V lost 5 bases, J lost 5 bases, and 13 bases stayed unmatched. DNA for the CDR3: TGTGCCAGCAGCCCGAGGGTCTGGCTAGCGGGAGTAGATACGCAGTATTTT. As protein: CASSPRVWLAGVDTQYF.

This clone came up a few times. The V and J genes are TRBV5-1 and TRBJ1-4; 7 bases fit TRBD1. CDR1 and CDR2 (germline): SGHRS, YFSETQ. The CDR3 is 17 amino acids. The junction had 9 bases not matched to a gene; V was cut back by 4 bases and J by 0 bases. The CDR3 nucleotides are TGCGCCAGCAGCCTACAGGGGCTAGGGACAACTAATGAAAAACTGTTTTTT. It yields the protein CASSLQGLGTTNEKLFF.

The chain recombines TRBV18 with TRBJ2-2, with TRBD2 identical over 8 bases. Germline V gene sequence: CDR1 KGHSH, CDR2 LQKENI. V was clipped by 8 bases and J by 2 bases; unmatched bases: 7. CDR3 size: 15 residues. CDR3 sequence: CASPGIAGNTGELFF. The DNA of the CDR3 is TGTGCCAGCCCAGGGATAGCGGGAAACACCGGGGAGCTGTTTTTT.

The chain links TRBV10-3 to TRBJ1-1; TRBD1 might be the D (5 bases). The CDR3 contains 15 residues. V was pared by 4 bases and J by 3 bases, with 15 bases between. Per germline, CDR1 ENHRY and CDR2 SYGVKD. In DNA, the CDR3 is TGTGCCATCAGTGTCCAGGAGGGCAGGGACACTGAAGCTTTCTTT. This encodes CAISVQEGRDTEAFF.

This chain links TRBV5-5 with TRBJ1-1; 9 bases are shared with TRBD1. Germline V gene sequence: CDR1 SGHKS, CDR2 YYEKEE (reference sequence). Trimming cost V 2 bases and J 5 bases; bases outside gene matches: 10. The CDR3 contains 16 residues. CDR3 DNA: TGTGCCAGCAGCTTCTGGGACAGGGCCAAGGGGACTGAAGCTTTCTTT. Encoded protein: CASSFWDRAKGTEAFF. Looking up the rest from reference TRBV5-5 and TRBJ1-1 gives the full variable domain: DAGVTQSPTHLIKTRGQQVTLRCSPISGHKSVSWYQQVLGQGPQFIFQYYEKEERGRGNFPDRFSARQFPNYSSELNVNALLLGDSALYLCASSFWDRAKGTEAFFGQGTRLTVV.

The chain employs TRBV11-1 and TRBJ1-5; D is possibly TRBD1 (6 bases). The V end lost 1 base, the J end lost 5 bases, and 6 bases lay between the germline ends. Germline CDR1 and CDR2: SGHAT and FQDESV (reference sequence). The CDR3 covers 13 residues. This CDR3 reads CASSLDRDQPQHF. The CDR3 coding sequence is TGTGCCAGCAGCTTAGACAGGGATCAGCCCCAGCATTTT.